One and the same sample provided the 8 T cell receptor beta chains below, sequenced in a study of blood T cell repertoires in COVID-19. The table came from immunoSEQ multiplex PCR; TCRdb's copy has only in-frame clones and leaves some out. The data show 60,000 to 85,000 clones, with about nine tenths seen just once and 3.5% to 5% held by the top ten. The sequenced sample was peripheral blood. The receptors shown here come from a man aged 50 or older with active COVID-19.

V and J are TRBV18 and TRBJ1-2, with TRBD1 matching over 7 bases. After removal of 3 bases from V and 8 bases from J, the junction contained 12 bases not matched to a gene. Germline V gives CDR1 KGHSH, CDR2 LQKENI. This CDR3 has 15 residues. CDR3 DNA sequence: TGTGCCAGCTCACCCTCCGGGACAGTAGTAGAGGGCTACACCTTC. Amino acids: CASSPSGTVVEGYTF.

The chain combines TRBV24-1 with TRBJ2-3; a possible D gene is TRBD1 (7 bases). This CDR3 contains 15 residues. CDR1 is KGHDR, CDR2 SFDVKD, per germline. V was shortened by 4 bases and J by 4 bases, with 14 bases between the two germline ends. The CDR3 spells CATSERQGGSDTQYF. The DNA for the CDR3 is TGTGCCACCAGTGAACGACAGGGAGGATCAGATACGCAGTATTTT.

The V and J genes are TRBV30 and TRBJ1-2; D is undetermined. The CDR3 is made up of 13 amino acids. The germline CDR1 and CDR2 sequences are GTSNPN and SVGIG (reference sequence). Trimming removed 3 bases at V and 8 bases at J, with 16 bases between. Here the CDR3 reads CAWRGGSAVGYTF. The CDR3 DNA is TGTGCCTGGAGAGGAGGGTCAGCGGTCGGCTACACCTTC.

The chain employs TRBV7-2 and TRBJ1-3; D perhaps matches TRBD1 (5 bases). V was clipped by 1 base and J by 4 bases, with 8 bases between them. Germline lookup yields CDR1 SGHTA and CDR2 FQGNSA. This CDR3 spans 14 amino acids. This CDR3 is CASSLGQLGNTIYF. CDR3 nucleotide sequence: TGTGCCAGCAGCTTAGGACAGCTAGGAAACACCATATATTTT.

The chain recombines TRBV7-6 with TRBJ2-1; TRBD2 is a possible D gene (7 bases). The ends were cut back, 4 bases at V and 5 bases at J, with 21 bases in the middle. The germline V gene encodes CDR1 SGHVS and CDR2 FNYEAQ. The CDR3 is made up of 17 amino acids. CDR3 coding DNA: TGTGCCAGCAGCTACAGCGACAGGCGGGAGTTCGACAATGAGCAGTTCTTC. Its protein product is CASSYSDRREFDNEQFF.

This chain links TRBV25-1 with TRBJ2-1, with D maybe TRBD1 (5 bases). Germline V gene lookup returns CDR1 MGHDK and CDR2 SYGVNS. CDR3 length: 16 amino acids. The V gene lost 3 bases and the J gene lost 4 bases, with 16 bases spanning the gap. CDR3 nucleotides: TGTGCCAGCAGTGATGTCGGCAGGGCACTGTACAATGAGCAGTTCTTC. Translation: CASSDVGRALYNEQFF.

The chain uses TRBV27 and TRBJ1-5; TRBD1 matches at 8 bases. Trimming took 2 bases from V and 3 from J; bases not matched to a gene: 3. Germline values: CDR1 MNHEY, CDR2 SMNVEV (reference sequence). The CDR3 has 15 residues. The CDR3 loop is CASSLRQGLNQPQHF. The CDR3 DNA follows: TGTGCCAGCAGTTTACGACAGGGGCTCAATCAGCCCCAGCATTTT.

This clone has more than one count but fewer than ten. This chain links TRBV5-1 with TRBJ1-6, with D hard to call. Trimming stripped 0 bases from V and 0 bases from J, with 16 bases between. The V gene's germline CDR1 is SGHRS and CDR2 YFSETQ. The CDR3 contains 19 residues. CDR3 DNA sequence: TGCGCCAGCAGCTTGGCGGGGAACACCCTGAGCTCCTATAATTCACCCCTCCACTTT. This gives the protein CASSLAGNTLSSYNSPLHF.